This TCR beta chain was profiled in a study of identical twins. Trimming stripped 4 bases from V and 3 bases from J, with 13 bases between. Per the germline V gene, CDR1 is MNHNS and CDR2 is SASEGT. CDR3 length: 14 residues. All donors comprised healthy Caucasians. Regarding this clonotype: What it binds is unknown.

With template switching, a universal primer site was added, and the cDNA carried unique molecular identifiers. TCRdb passed the 5' RACE reads through MiXCR, listing each CDR3 protein once. The sample lists roughly 1,500,000 distinct CDR3 sequences; about 32% were seen once. Notes on the study in general: Among monozygotic twins, out-of-frame TCR alpha sharing exceeded what models predicted.

The material sequenced was cord blood. V and J are TRBV6-1 and TRBJ2-7; D gene uncertain. The source is a newborn girl in good health. The CDR3 reads CASSVPTEYYEQYF. The CDR3 bases are TGTGCCAGCAGTGTACCTACAGAGTACTACGAGCAGTACTTC.